A selection of T cell receptor beta chains follows, all from one sample in a study of CD8+ T cells in alopecia areata. Using immunoSEQ multiplex PCR, the repertoire was profiled, and TCRdb retains in-frame clones only, with some absent. The table has over 120,000 clones, roughly 62% seen once; the top ten hold 5% to 7%. Sequencing used CD4+ T cells sorted from blood, obtained at week 0. Receptors were obtained from a human donor with alopecia areata. Each CDR3 is given with its conserved first and last residue. D genes are given only for firm matches.

j_gene: TRBJ2-7; d_gene: NA; v_gene: TRBV5-1; CDR3aa: CASSPDTGPYEQYF
j_gene: TRBJ2-4; d_gene: TRBD1; v_gene: TRBV5-6; CDR3aa: CASSSTGWNIQYF
j_gene: TRBJ2-5; d_gene: NA; v_gene: TRBV7-8; CDR3aa: CASSPKRDQYF
j_gene: TRBJ2-3; d_gene: TRBD2; v_gene: TRBV5-1; CDR3aa: CASSLGGGADTQYF
j_gene: TRBJ1-5; d_gene: NA; v_gene: TRBV7-2; CDR3aa: CASSFAGGTNQPQHF
j_gene: TRBJ2-2; d_gene: NA; v_gene: TRBV23-1; CDR3aa: CASSQKETRELFF
j_gene: TRBJ1-2; d_gene: NA; v_gene: TRBV29-1; CDR3aa: CSVGRIEKGYTF
j_gene: TRBJ1-6; d_gene: NA; v_gene: TRBV25-1; CDR3aa: CASSAQYNSPLHF
j_gene: TRBJ1-5; d_gene: NA; v_gene: TRBV6-1; CDR3aa: CASSEGLQGNQPQHF
j_gene: TRBJ2-1; d_gene: TRBD1; v_gene: TRBV6-5; CDR3aa: CASSLRQGWNEQFF
j_gene: TRBJ1-3; d_gene: NA; v_gene: TRBV4-1; CDR3aa: CASSQFFSLSGNTIYF
j_gene: TRBJ2-7; d_gene: NA; v_gene: TRBV5-6; CDR3aa: CASSFKDSYEQYF
j_gene: TRBJ1-3; d_gene: NA; v_gene: TRBV6-1; CDR3aa: CASRRDGTSGNTIYF
j_gene: TRBJ1-5; d_gene: TRBD1; v_gene: TRBV25-1; CDR3aa: CASSEGQGFPQHF
j_gene: TRBJ1-2; d_gene: TRBD1; v_gene: TRBV5-4; CDR3aa: CASSPARQGNYGYTF
j_gene: TRBJ1-2; d_gene: NA; v_gene: TRBV2; CDR3aa: CASNSQWSNYGYTF
j_gene: TRBJ1-2; d_gene: NA; v_gene: TRBV9; CDR3aa: CASTPDISPNYGYTF
j_gene: TRBJ1-5; d_gene: NA; v_gene: TRBV5-1; CDR3aa: CASSLETNQPQHF
j_gene: TRBJ2-2; d_gene: NA; v_gene: TRBV5-6; CDR3aa: CASSLEGLPRTGELFF
j_gene: TRBJ2-6; d_gene: NA; v_gene: TRBV25-1; CDR3aa: CASSGTGSGANVLTF
j_gene: TRBJ2-7; d_gene: TRBD1; v_gene: TRBV29-1; CDR3aa: CSGTDGTGPYEQYF
j_gene: TRBJ1-2; d_gene: NA; v_gene: TRBV4-1; CDR3aa: CASTEGRLLWYGYTF
j_gene: TRBJ2-1; d_gene: TRBD2; v_gene: TRBV5-1; CDR3aa: CASSERGDSYNEQFF
j_gene: TRBJ2-2; d_gene: NA; v_gene: TRBV27; CDR3aa: CASSWLGGRGYGGELFF
j_gene: TRBJ1-2; d_gene: NA; v_gene: TRBV4-3; CDR3aa: CASSQDGSGVYGYTF
j_gene: TRBJ2-2; d_gene: NA; v_gene: TRBV4-1; CDR3aa: CASSRGASNTGELFF
j_gene: TRBJ1-1; d_gene: NA; v_gene: TRBV18; CDR3aa: CASSGREGVNTEAFF
j_gene: TRBJ2-7; d_gene: TRBD1; v_gene: TRBV30; CDR3aa: CAWGSGGGSLDF
j_gene: TRBJ2-5; d_gene: NA; v_gene: TRBV29-1; CDR3aa: CSVRRLVGETQYF
j_gene: TRBJ2-3; d_gene: TRBD2; v_gene: TRBV9; CDR3aa: CASSVAGRGSGSTDTQYF
j_gene: TRBJ2-1; d_gene: NA; v_gene: TRBV13; CDR3aa: CASSLMNEQFF
j_gene: TRBJ1-2; d_gene: NA; v_gene: TRBV6-1; CDR3aa: CASSEVLRRGYTF
j_gene: TRBJ1-4; d_gene: NA; v_gene: TRBV5-1; CDR3aa: CASSPDGTWNEKLFF
j_gene: TRBJ2-3; d_gene: NA; v_gene: TRBV7-9; CDR3aa: CASREGAVDTQYF
j_gene: TRBJ2-3; d_gene: TRBD2; v_gene: TRBV11-2; CDR3aa: CASSHGPGGPTDTQYF
j_gene: TRBJ2-7; d_gene: TRBD1; v_gene: TRBV2; CDR3aa: CASIRGPSYEQYF
j_gene: TRBJ1-5; d_gene: TRBD1; v_gene: TRBV29-1; CDR3aa: CSVGTGNQPQHF
j_gene: TRBJ2-3; d_gene: NA; v_gene: TRBV11-3; CDR3aa: CASTPLALTTDTQYF
j_gene: TRBJ1-2; d_gene: NA; v_gene: TRBV15; CDR3aa: CATSRDNGPGLYGYTF
j_gene: TRBJ1-4; d_gene: NA; v_gene: TRBV6-1; CDR3aa: CASSTRGENEKLFF
j_gene: TRBJ1-5; d_gene: NA; v_gene: TRBV7-8; CDR3aa: CASSAQNSNQPQHF
j_gene: TRBJ1-2; d_gene: NA; v_gene: TRBV5-7; CDR3aa: CASSLVLRKGLNNGYTF
j_gene: TRBJ2-3; d_gene: NA; v_gene: TRBV30; CDR3aa: CAWSATSNTQYF
j_gene: TRBJ1-6; d_gene: NA; v_gene: TRBV23-1; CDR3aa: CASRRNVRTKSNSPLHF
j_gene: TRBJ2-2; d_gene: NA; v_gene: TRBV5-1; CDR3aa: CASSLKGAGELFF
j_gene: TRBJ2-2; d_gene: NA; v_gene: TRBV18; CDR3aa: CASSPRTLNTGELFF
j_gene: TRBJ1-1; d_gene: NA; v_gene: TRBV6-5; CDR3aa: CASSTTNTEAFF
j_gene: TRBJ1-5; d_gene: TRBD1; v_gene: TRBV9; CDR3aa: CASSEGGQRNQPQHF
j_gene: TRBJ2-1; d_gene: TRBD1; v_gene: TRBV30; CDR3aa: CAWDRDRGFNEQFF
j_gene: TRBJ2-5; d_gene: NA; v_gene: TRBV29-1; CDR3aa: CSVDALETQYF
j_gene: TRBJ1-2; d_gene: NA; v_gene: TRBV5-4; CDR3aa: CASSLSSSGRPGYGYTF
j_gene: TRBJ2-7; d_gene: NA; v_gene: TRBV6-5; CDR3aa: CASSARQGRGDEQYF
j_gene: TRBJ1-2; d_gene: NA; v_gene: TRBV7-9; CDR3aa: CASSLAGADGYTF
j_gene: TRBJ1-2; d_gene: NA; v_gene: TRBV20-1; CDR3aa: CSARAAWGGAF
j_gene: TRBJ1-6; d_gene: TRBD1; v_gene: TRBV2; CDR3aa: CASRERRQGGRPLHF